This TCR beta chain was profiled in a study of shared clonotypes between healthy human individuals. There are 15 residues in the CDR3. Germline CDR1 reads MNHNS; CDR2 reads SASEGT. Unmatched junction bases numbered 11, after V lost 8 bases and J lost 5 bases. Per sorted-subset replicate PCR, input was around 220 ng DNA, representing about 32,000 T cell genomes. Repertoires were generated with immunoSEQ multiplex PCR, while TCRdb's copy carries only in-frame clones and drops some. The data hold approximately 1.5 million clones, with under 99% observed a single time. The V and J genes are TRBV6-1 and TRBJ2-1; 8 bases align to TRBD2. The sample comprised naive CD4+ T cells sorted from blood. Described subset: CD45RA+ positively selected. This receptor was obtained from a young man in good health. CDR3 nucleotide sequence: TGTGCCAGCCTATATAGCGGGATTTTTGACAATGAGCAGTTCTTC. Translated: CASLYSGIFDNEQFF.